What follows describes a single T cell receptor (beta chain). The sample holds other DNA sequences that translate to the same CDR3. The data stem from a study of shared clonotypes between healthy human individuals. Replicate PCRs for sorted subsets used 200 ng DNA; this equaled some 30,000 T cell genomes. Profiling relied on immunoSEQ multiplex PCR, and the TCRdb table lists in-frame clones only, not all of them. The profile covers more than 2 million clones, with roughly 95% appearing a single time and around 0.13% taken by the ten largest. The germline CDR1 and CDR2 sequences are SGHRS and YFSETQ. Trimming removed 2 bases at V and 3 bases at J, with 9 bases between. The CDR3 has 13 residues. All donors were healthy HIV-negative adults lacking recent acute infections or vaccinations.

The source is a young man in good health. Sequencing input: naive CD4+ T cells sorted from blood. Stated subset: CD45RA+ positively selected. The gene calls are TRBV5-1 and TRBJ2-7; possibly TRBD1 for D (5 bases). Here the CDR3 DNA reads TGCGCCAGCAGCTTAGGCAGGGACTACGAGCAGTACTTC. This translates into CASSLGRDYEQYF.